Following are 18 T cell receptor beta chains from one sample sequenced in a study of naive and memory T cell subsets. The beta constant-region primer was an equimolar mix of two oligonucleotides covering TRBC1 and TRBC2. The ligated cDNA underwent four PCR rounds using SP2 and nested alpha and beta constant-region primers. In TCRdb, the UMI-ligation and nested PCR reads were re-called with MiXCR into one record per CDR3 protein. The data contain some 22,000 distinct CDR3 sequences, around 8.8% of them singletons. Sequenced material: central memory CD8+ T cells from blood. Receptors were obtained from a human donor in good health.

Many counts were recorded for this clonotype. The chain links TRBV27 to TRBJ1-1, with D perhaps matching TRBD1 (5 bases). Trimming removed 3 bases from V and 0 bases from J, with 29 bases in between. The length of the CDR3 is 21 residues. The germline V gene encodes CDR1 MNHEY and CDR2 SMNVEV (reference sequence). The CDR3 loop is CASSFATQFLPGPKLNTEAFF. The CDR3 DNA follows: TGTGCCAGCAGTTTCGCCACCCAGTTCCTACCGGGACCCAAACTGAACACTGAAGCTTTCTTT.

In this sample, this clonotype turned up a few times. The chain employs TRBV6-5 and TRBJ1-5; a weak D match, TRBD1 (6 bases). The V end was cut by 6 bases, the J end by 9 bases, with 18 bases between. Germline-derived CDR1 and CDR2 are MNHEY and SVGAGI. This CDR3 contains 14 residues. The chain's CDR3 is CASRAWTDQWPQHF. CDR3 DNA sequence: TGTGCCAGCAGAGCGTGGACAGATCAATGGCCCCAGCATTTT.

This clonotype is termed medium-sized. The chain carries TRBV13 and TRBJ1-1, with D hard to call. CDR1 PRHDT and CDR2 FYEKMQ come from the germline V gene (reference sequence). This CDR3 spans 15 amino acids. V was clipped by 8 bases and J by 4 bases, with 20 bases between them. The CDR3 nucleotides read TGTGCCAGCCTGTTTTTGGTAACGACATCCACTGAAGCTTTCTTT. This encodes CASLFLVTTSTEAFF.

This clonotype was counted ten times or more. V gene TRBV7-6 combines with J gene TRBJ1-5, with TRBD1 identical over 8 bases. This CDR3 comprises 14 residues. V was pared by 5 bases and J by 7 bases, with 7 bases of the junction left unmatched. Germline assignment: CDR1 SGHVS and CDR2 FNYEAQ. The CDR3 reads CASSTGQGSQPQHF. Written as DNA, the CDR3 is TGTGCCAGCAGCACTGGACAGGGTAGCCAGCCCCAGCATTTT.

This clonotype was picked up many times. This chain links TRBV2 with TRBJ2-7; TRBD1 is a possible D gene (6 bases). Per germline, CDR1 SNHLY and CDR2 FYNNEI. The CDR3 loop spans 15 amino acids. V dropped 5 bases and J dropped 2 bases, with 16 bases sitting between them. CDR3 bases: TGTGCCAGCAGTAGAGGACAGCTCCGAGCCTACGAGCAGTACTTC. Translated, it gives CASSRGQLRAYEQYF.

Many counts were recorded for this clonotype. This rearrangement joins TRBV7-8 to TRBJ1-1; maybe TRBD1 (6 bases). The CDR3 is made up of 18 amino acids. CDR1 is SGHVS and CDR2 is FQNEAQ in the germline V gene. Between the trimmed V and J ends, which lost 5 bases and 3 bases, there was a span of 25 bases. CDR3 protein: CASSPRRGGKLTDTEAFF. CDR3 in DNA: TGTGCCAGCAGCCCCCGAAGAGGGGGGAAACTTACGGACACTGAAGCTTTCTTT.

On this clonotype: One end of the junction varies from germline; a read error may be responsible. The genes are TRBV7-7 and TRBJ2-1; 10 nucleotides line up with TRBD1. Germline V gene data show CDR1 as SSHAT and CDR2 as FNYEAQ (reference sequence). This CDR3 has 16 amino acids. The CDR3 region is CASSPSDRGDLDEQFF. The CDR3 DNA reads as TGTGCTAGCAGCCCCTCGGACAGGGGGGATTTGGATGAGCAGTTCTTC.

This clonotype was seen more than once but under ten times. The V call is TRBV5-6, the J call TRBJ2-7; D gene ambiguous. The CDR3 contains 14 residues. Trimming shortened V by 4 bases and J by 5 bases, and 16 bases separated the two germline ends. Germline V CDR1 and CDR2: SGHDT, YYEEEE. The CDR3 DNA reads TGTGCCAGCAGCCCTTCCTTTAACGGCCACGAGCAGTACTTC. Translated, it gives CASSPSFNGHEQYF.

This clonotype was counted only a few times. The rearrangement joins TRBV6-1 to TRBJ2-1; D possibly corresponds to TRBD2 (5 bases). The V gene lost 5 bases and the J gene lost 5 bases, with 13 bases spanning the gap. The CDR3 sequence is 14 residues long. CDR1 and CDR2 (germline): MNHNS, SASEGT. CDR3 coding DNA: TGTGCCAGCAGTCGGAGGAAAAGGAACAATGAGCAGTTCTTC. Its protein product is CASSRRKRNNEQFF.

This clonotype was picked up a small number of times. The chain has TRBV27 and TRBJ2-1; D is unresolved. V was trimmed by 2 bases and J by 2 bases, leaving 13 bases between them. The CDR3 extends over 16 amino acids. Germline CDR1 is MNHEY and CDR2 is SMNVEV (reference sequence). The CDR3 here is CASSLLADTTYNEQFF. CDR3 coding DNA: TGTGCCAGCAGTTTACTGGCGGATACGACCTACAATGAGCAGTTCTTC.

This clonotype was seen more than once but under ten times. V gene TRBV20-1 combines with J gene TRBJ2-1; D is possibly TRBD1 (5 bases). Deletions cut 3 bases from V and 3 bases from J, with 12 bases between. CDR1 and CDR2 (germline): DFQATT, SNEGSKA (reference sequence). The CDR3 is 14 residues long. Here the CDR3 DNA reads TGCAGTGCTAGGGACACGGTACACTACAATGAGCAGTTCTTC. Its translation is CSARDTVHYNEQFF.

In this sample, this clonotype turned up many times. V and J are TRBV6-4 and TRBJ2-1; no clear D. Between the trimmed V and J ends, which lost 1 base and 6 bases, there was a span of 7 bases. The CDR3 has 13 residues. Germline assignment: CDR1 MRHNA and CDR2 SNTAGT. CDR3 in amino acids: CASSDLSSNEQFF. DNA of the CDR3: TGTGCCAGCAGTGACTTATCGAGCAATGAGCAGTTCTTC.

This clonotype was recorded a few times. This chain uses TRBV3-1 with TRBJ2-1; 10 nucleotides align to TRBD2. Germline assignment: CDR1 LGHDT and CDR2 YNNKEL (reference sequence). Trimming at V came to 5 bases and at J to 4 bases, leaving 8 bases not matched to a gene. The CDR3 spans 16 residues. The CDR3 DNA reads TGTGCCAGCAGCTTCCTAGCGGGAGTGAGGTACAATGAGCAGTTCTTC. This sequence encodes CASSFLAGVRYNEQFF.

V and J are TRBV4-1 and TRBJ2-2; D is tentatively TRBD1 or TRBD2 (6 bases each). The length of the CDR3 is 18 residues. Trimming stripped 0 bases from V and 4 bases from J, with 18 bases between. Germline CDR1 reads MGHRA; CDR2 reads YSYEKL. CDR3 nucleotides: TGCGCCAGCAGCCAAGAGGACAGAGCGGGCCCGGCCACCGGGGAGCTGTTTTTT. This codes for CASSQEDRAGPATGELFF.

On this clonotype itself: A much larger clone lies one base from this, so it may be a read error. The chain carries TRBV27 and TRBJ1-1; no clear D. This CDR3 has 13 amino acids. Germline assignment: CDR1 MNHEY and CDR2 SMNVEV (reference sequence). V was cut by 6 bases and J by 3 bases, with 11 bases left in between. The CDR3 DNA reads as TGTGCCAGCAGAGTTAGTGCGGACACTGAAGCTTTCTTT. This encodes CASRVSADTEAFF.

This clonotype has only a few counts. This chain joins TRBV28 and TRBJ1-4; D is unclear. Germline CDR1 and CDR2: MDHEN and SYDVKM. Trimming took off 6 bases at V and 8 bases at J, with 10 bases between the two ends. The CDR3 is 12 amino acids. The CDR3 region is CASSLMVEKLFF. In DNA form, the CDR3 reads TGTGCCAGCAGCCTTATGGTGGAAAAACTGTTTTTT.

This clonotype qualifies as medium-sized. V gene TRBV6-2 or TRBV6-3 combines with J gene TRBJ2-5; D not resolved. Germline CDR1 and CDR2: MNHEY and SVGEGT. The germline V and J ends were trimmed by 2 bases and 4 bases, with 8 bases remaining between them. CDR3 size: 13 residues. CDR3 DNA: TGTGCCAGCAGTTACCGAATGACAGAGACCCAGTACTTC. Residues: CASSYRMTETQYF.

The CDR3 here is CASSQDEGSGSHEQYF. The DNA for the CDR3 is TGTGCCAGCAGCCAAGATGAGGGTAGCGGGAGCCACGAGCAGTACTTC. The genes are TRBV4-2 and TRBJ2-7; the match to TRBD2 covers 9 bases. The CDR3 extends over 16 amino acids. Germline CDR1 reads LGHNA; CDR2 reads YNFKEQ. V trimming: 0 bases; J trimming: 5 bases; junction bases outside the gene matches: 8.